This record concerns one TCR beta chain sequence. Its matching antigen is unknown. This sample stems from a study of Graves' ophthalmopathy and Graves' hyperthyroidism. Amplification targeted the TCR beta CDR3 regions, with RNA transcripts as the source material. The authors performed first-round RT-PCR with HTBI primers and then a second-round multiplex PCR. TCRdb analysed the multiplex PCR reads with MiXCR anew, one entry per CDR3 protein. The profile shows some 160,000 distinct CDR3 sequences, under 45% of them singletons. Clinicians made diagnoses from clinical symptoms, serum thyroxine, TRAb, thyroid ultrasound and orbital computed tomography. The PBMCs had their origin in 8.5 to 10 ml of fresh peripheral blood. Germline CDR1 and CDR2: SGHVS and FNYEAQ. The CDR3 sequence is 14 residues long. Trimming shortened V by 4 bases and J by 0 bases, and 9 bases separated the two germline ends. General study points: Predictions made by the model for ophthalmopathy progression reached 70.59% sensitivity and almost 75% specificity.

Sequenced input: peripheral blood. This chain joins TRBV7-6 and TRBJ1-1; D unclear. This clonotype originated in a man between 25 and 39 years old with Graves' ophthalmopathy. The CDR3 reads CASSSPTLNTEAFF. CDR3 in DNA: TGTGCCAGCAGCTCCCCCACTCTGAACACTGAAGCTTTCTTT.